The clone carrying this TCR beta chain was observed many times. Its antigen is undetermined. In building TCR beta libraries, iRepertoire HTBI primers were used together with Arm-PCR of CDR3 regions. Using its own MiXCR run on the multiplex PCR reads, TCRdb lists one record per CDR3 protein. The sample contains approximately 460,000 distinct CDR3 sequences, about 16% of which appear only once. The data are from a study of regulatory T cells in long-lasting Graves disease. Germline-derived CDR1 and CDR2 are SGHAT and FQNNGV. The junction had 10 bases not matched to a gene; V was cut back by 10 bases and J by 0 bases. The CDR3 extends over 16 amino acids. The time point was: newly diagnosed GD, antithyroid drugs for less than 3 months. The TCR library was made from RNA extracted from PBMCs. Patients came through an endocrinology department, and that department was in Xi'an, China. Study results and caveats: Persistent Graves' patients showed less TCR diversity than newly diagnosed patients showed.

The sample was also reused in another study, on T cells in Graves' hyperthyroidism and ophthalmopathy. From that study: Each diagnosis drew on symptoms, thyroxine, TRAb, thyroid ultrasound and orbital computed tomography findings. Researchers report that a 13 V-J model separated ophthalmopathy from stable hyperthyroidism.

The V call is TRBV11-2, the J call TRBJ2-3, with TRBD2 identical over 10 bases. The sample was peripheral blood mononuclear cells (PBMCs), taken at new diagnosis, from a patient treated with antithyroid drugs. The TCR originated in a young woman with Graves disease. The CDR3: CATRGVSGRSTDTQYF. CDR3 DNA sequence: TGTGCCACCCGGGGCGTTAGCGGGAGGAGCACAGATACGCAGTATTTT.